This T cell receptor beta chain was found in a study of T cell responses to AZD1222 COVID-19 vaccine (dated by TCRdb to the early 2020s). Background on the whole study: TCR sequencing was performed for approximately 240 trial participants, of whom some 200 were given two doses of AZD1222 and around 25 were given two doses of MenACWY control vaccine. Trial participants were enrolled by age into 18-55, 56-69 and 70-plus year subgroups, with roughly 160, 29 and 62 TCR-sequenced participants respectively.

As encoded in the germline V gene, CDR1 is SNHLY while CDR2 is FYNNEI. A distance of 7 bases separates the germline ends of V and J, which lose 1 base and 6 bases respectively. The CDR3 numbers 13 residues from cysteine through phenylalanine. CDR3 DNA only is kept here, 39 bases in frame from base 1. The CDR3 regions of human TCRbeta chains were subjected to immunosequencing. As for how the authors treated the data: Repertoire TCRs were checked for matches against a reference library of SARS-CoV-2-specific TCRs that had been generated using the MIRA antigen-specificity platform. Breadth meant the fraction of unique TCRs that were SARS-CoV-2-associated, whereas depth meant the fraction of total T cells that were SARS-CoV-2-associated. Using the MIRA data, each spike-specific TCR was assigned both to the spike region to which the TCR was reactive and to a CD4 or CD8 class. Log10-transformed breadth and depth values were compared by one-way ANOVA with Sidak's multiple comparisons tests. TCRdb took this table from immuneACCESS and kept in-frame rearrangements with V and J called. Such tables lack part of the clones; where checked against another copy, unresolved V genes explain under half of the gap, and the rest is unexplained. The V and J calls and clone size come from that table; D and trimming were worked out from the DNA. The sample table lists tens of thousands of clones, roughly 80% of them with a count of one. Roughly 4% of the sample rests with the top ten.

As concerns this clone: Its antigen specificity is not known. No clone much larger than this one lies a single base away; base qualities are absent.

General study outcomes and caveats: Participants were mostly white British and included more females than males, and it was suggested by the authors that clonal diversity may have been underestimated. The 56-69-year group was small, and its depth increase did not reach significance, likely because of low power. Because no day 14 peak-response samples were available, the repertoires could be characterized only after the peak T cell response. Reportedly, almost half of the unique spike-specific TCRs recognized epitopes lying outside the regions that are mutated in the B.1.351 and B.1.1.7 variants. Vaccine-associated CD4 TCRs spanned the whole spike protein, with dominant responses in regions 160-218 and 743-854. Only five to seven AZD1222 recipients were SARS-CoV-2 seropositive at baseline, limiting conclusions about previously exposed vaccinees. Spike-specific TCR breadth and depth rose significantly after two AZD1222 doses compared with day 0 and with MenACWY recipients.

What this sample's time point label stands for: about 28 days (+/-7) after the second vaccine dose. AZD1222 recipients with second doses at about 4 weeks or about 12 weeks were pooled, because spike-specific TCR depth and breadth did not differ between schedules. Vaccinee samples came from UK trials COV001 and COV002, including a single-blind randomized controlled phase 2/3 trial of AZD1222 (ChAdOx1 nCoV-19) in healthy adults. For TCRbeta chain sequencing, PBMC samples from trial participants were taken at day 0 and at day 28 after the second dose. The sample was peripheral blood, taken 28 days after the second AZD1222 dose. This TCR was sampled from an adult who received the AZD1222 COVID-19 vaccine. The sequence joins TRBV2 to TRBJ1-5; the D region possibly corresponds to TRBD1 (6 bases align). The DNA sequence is TGTGCCAGCAGTGAAGGGACAGCTCAGCCCCAGCATTTT. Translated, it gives CASSEGTAQPQHF.